This is a list of T cell receptor beta chains from one sample in a study of spatial heterogeneity in lung cancer. TCRdb independently ran MiXCR on the 5' RACE reads; one entry per CDR3 protein. The table has some 54,000 distinct CDR3 sequences, roughly 7% seen once; the top ten hold around 36%. Source: PBMCs, taken at follow-up. These receptors all come from a female donor with early-stage non-small cell lung cancer. CDR3s include the opening cysteine and the closing phenylalanine or tryptophan. D genes are given only for firm matches. The size entry is marked missing in some rows and otherwise reads once, few, many or a size class.

clone_size,j_call,v_call,d_call,cdr3_aa,cdr3_nt
many,TRBJ2-7,TRBV5-1,.,CASSFAPTGQGDYEQYF,TGCGCCAGCAGCTTCGCTCCAACCGGGCAGGGAGACTACGAGCAGTACTTC
many,TRBJ1-1,TRBV7-2,.,CASSLVVGLNTEAFF,TGTGCCAGCAGCTTAGTAGTGGGGTTGAACACTGAAGCTTTCTTT
many,TRBJ1-1,TRBV3-1,.,CASSQGPGRTEAFF,TGTGCCAGCAGCCAAGGCCCAGGGCGAACTGAAGCTTTCTTT
many,TRBJ2-1,TRBV7-9,.,CATIKAGKPYNEQFF,TGTGCCACCATCAAAGCAGGCAAACCCTACAATGAGCAGTTCTTC
few,TRBJ2-5,TRBV4-1,.,CASSQNVMGGQETQYF,TGCGCCAGCAGCCAAAACGTAATGGGGGGCCAAGAGACCCAGTACTTC
many,TRBJ1-5,TRBV2,TRBD1,CASSPGGQPQHF,TGTGCCAGCAGCCCAGGGGGTCAGCCCCAGCATTTT
.,TRBJ2-3,TRBV5-1,TRBD2,CASSPSGGSTTQYF,TGCGCCAGCAGCCCTAGCGGGGGGTCGACAACGCAGTATTTT
few,TRBJ1-1,TRBV20-1,.,CSAKTPALGNTEAFF,TGCAGTGCTAAGACCCCCGCGCTAGGGAACACTGAAGCTTTCTTT
many,TRBJ1-5,TRBV27,.,CASSWRGLVNEPQHF,TGTGCCAGCAGTTGGCGGGGACTGGTCAATGAGCCCCAGCATTTT
.,TRBJ2-5,TRBV7-3,TRBD1,CASSPGQGGSQETQYF,TGTGCCAGCAGCCCCGGACAGGGGGGTTCGCAAGAGACCCAGTACTTC
once,TRBJ2-2,TRBV12-3/TRBV12-4,.,CASSPGQRAGELFF,TGTGCCAGCAGTCCGGGACAAAGGGCCGGGGAGCTGTTTTTT
many,TRBJ1-1,TRBV6-1,.,CASSEGGWNTEAFF,TGTGCCAGCAGTGAAGGGGGTTGGAACACTGAAGCTTTCTTT
medium-sized,TRBJ2-7,TRBV28,.,CASTHDRPEQYF,TGTGCCAGCACCCACGACCGTCCCGAGCAGTACTTC
many,TRBJ2-7,TRBV6-7,TRBD1,CARTGSHEQYF,TGTGCCAGGACAGGGTCCCACGAGCAGTACTTC
many,TRBJ1-2,TRBV12-3/TRBV12-4,TRBD1,CASVSLDRGDYGYTF,TGTGCCAGCGTTTCCCTAGACAGGGGGGACTACGGCTACACCTTC
many,TRBJ2-2,TRBV7-8,.,CASSKNTGELFF,TGTGCCAGCAGCAAGAACACCGGGGAGCTGTTTTTT
.,TRBJ2-3,TRBV7-2,.,CASSLTQGPDTQYF,TGTGCCAGCAGCTTAACCCAGGGCCCAGATACGCAGTATTTT
few,TRBJ1-6,TRBV4-2,TRBD1,CASSQEQGRYSPLHF,TGTGCCAGCAGCCAAGAACAGGGGAGGTATTCACCCCTCCACTTT
few,TRBJ2-7,TRBV7-3,.,CASSPTWGSYEQYF,TGTGCCAGCAGCCCAACATGGGGGTCCTACGAGCAGTACTTC
many,TRBJ1-3,TRBV20-1,.,CSAQNQGNGNTIYF,TGCAGTGCCCAGAATCAGGGAAACGGGAACACCATATATTTT
.,TRBJ1-4,TRBV18,.,CASSPPRAENEKLFF,TGTGCCAGCTCACCACCGAGGGCAGAGAATGAAAAACTGTTTTTT
few,TRBJ2-3,TRBV3-1,.,CASSSRTTPYTDTQYF,TGTGCCAGCAGCTCGCGGACTACCCCATACACAGATACGCAGTATTTT
many,TRBJ1-5,TRBV5-1,TRBD1,CASSSGGEGIQPQHF,TGCGCCAGCAGCTCAGGGGGCGAGGGGATTCAGCCCCAGCATTTT
few,TRBJ1-4,TRBV20-1,TRBD1,CSARDWSGGLTNEKLFF,TGCAGTGCTAGAGATTGGTCAGGGGGCTTAACTAATGAAAAACTGTTTTTT
.,TRBJ1-1,TRBV5-1,.,CASIGDNLNTEAFF,TGCGCCAGCATAGGAGACAACTTGAACACTGAAGCTTTCTTT
many,TRBJ1-2,TRBV15,.,CATSRDLGGYTF,TGTGCCACCAGCAGAGATCTAGGAGGCTACACCTTC
.,TRBJ2-2,TRBV12-3/TRBV12-4,TRBD2,CASSPSTSGGVGELFF,TGTGCCAGCAGTCCCTCGACTAGCGGGGGAGTCGGGGAGCTGTTTTTT
few,TRBJ1-4,TRBV20-1,.,CSARTGTDEKLFF,TGCAGTGCGAGGACGGGGACGGATGAAAAACTGTTTTTT
many,TRBJ2-6,TRBV28,.,CASINFGANVLTF,TGTGCCAGCATCAACTTTGGGGCCAACGTCCTGACTTTC
few,TRBJ1-1,TRBV15,.,CATSRDLGRNTEAFF,TGTGCCACCAGCAGAGATTTAGGGCGGAACACTGAAGCTTTCTTT
many,TRBJ2-1,TRBV24-1,.,CATSDPSRGSNEQFF,TGTGCCACCAGTGACCCCTCCAGGGGAAGCAATGAGCAGTTCTTC
many,TRBJ2-5,TRBV7-9,.,CASSQPGRKKQETQYF,TGTGCCAGCAGCCAACCGGGACGCAAAAAACAAGAGACCCAGTACTTC
.,TRBJ2-2,TRBV29-1,TRBD1,CSVGTGGTGELFF,TGCAGCGTTGGGACAGGGGGCACCGGGGAGCTGTTTTTT
few,TRBJ1-1,TRBV27,.,CASSLFGPNTEAFF,TGTGCCAGCAGTTTATTCGGCCCGAACACTGAAGCTTTCTTT
many,TRBJ2-3,TRBV2,.,CASSEDSTVLSTDTQYF,TGTGCCAGCAGTGAAGATAGTACAGTGCTAAGCACAGATACGCAGTATTTT
many,TRBJ2-1,TRBV20-1,.,CSARDRRGGRYNEQFF,TGCAGTGCTAGAGATAGGAGGGGCGGTCGCTACAATGAGCAGTTCTTC
many,TRBJ2-3,TRBV28,TRBD2,CASRLRGGGGTDTQYF,TGTGCCAGCAGACTCCGGGGCGGGGGTGGCACAGATACGCAGTATTTT
.,TRBJ2-7,TRBV7-9,.,CASSPMTGQEEQYF,TGTGCCAGCAGCCCAATGACAGGCCAGGAAGAGCAGTACTTC
.,TRBJ2-1,TRBV5-1,.,CASSLPRLVGDNSNEQFF,TGCGCCAGCAGCTTGCCGAGACTAGTTGGGGACAATAGTAATGAGCAGTTCTTC
many,TRBJ2-5,TRBV19,.,CASSIDSEETQYF,TGTGCCAGTAGTATAGACTCAGAAGAGACCCAGTACTTC
.,TRBJ1-1,TRBV24-1,TRBD1,CATSDSSGGWDTEAFF,TGTGCCACCAGTGATTCGTCAGGGGGCTGGGACACTGAAGCTTTCTTT
few,TRBJ1-6,TRBV13,.,CASTHFIGWRSPLHF,TGTGCCAGCACTCATTTTATAGGTTGGCGTTCACCCCTCCACTTT
few,TRBJ2-5,TRBV11-2,TRBD2,CASSAYGLEPPETQYF,TGTGCCAGCAGCGCGTATGGACTAGAGCCCCCAGAGACCCAGTACTTC
.,TRBJ1-1,TRBV6-5,TRBD1,CASSLDRGRTEAFF,TGTGCCAGCAGTCTAGACAGGGGGCGTACTGAAGCTTTCTTT
.,TRBJ2-5,TRBV7-2,TRBD1,CASSANRGQETQYF,TGTGCCAGCAGCGCAAACAGGGGACAAGAGACCCAGTACTTC
.,TRBJ2-2,TRBV5-1,.,CASSLAEVTHTGELFF,TGCGCCAGCAGCTTGGCCGAGGTTACCCACACCGGGGAGCTGTTTTTT
few,TRBJ2-6,TRBV5-1,.,CASSLQTGNSGANVLTF,TGCGCCAGCAGCTTGCAGACAGGAAACTCTGGGGCCAACGTCCTGACTTTC
.,TRBJ2-1,TRBV5-5,TRBD1,CASSPRDSRRTRGYNEQFF,TGTGCCAGCAGCCCGAGGGACAGCAGAAGGACAAGGGGCTACAATGAGCAGTTCTTC
.,TRBJ1-5,TRBV20-1,.,CSARGPNLNQPQHF,TGCAGTGCTAGAGGCCCCAATCTCAATCAGCCCCAGCATTTT
.,TRBJ1-2,TRBV12-3/TRBV12-4,.,CASSQGGGYGYTF,TGTGCCAGCAGCCAAGGGGGGGGCTATGGCTACACCTTC
few,TRBJ2-3,TRBV12-3/TRBV12-4,.,CASSLQADTQYF,TGTGCCAGCAGCTTGCAAGCAGATACGCAGTATTTT
many,TRBJ2-1,TRBV12-3/TRBV12-4,TRBD2,CASSFPPGRGGRVDEQFF,TGTGCCAGCAGTTTCCCCCCCGGGAGGGGTGGACGAGTCGATGAGCAGTTCTTC
many,TRBJ1-6,TRBV7-6,TRBD1,CASSLGQGLNSPLHF,TGTGCCAGCAGCTTAGGACAGGGCCTTAATTCACCCCTCCACTTT
.,TRBJ2-5,TRBV23-1,TRBD2,CASSQSSRGTRKPPGETQYF,TGCGCCAGCAGTCAATCGAGTAGAGGGACTAGAAAACCGCCGGGGGAGACCCAGTACTTC
.,TRBJ2-5,TRBV12-3/TRBV12-4,.,CASSRQVFETQYF,TGTGCCAGCAGCCGACAGGTTTTTGAGACCCAGTACTTC
.,TRBJ2-7,TRBV4-3,.,CASSQVTGLYEQYF,TGCGCCAGCAGCCAAGTAACAGGCCTCTACGAGCAGTACTTC
few,TRBJ2-3,TRBV6-5,TRBD2,CASSGSAGGPADTQYF,TGTGCCAGCAGTGGATCAGCGGGGGGACCGGCAGATACGCAGTATTTT
many,TRBJ1-2,TRBV20-1,.,CSATRVVGDPRGYTF,TGCAGTGCTACTCGAGTCGTCGGGGACCCTAGAGGCTACACCTTC
many,TRBJ1-2,TRBV29-1,.,CSVLPGIDSLGGYTF,TGCAGCGTCCTCCCCGGTATAGACAGTCTTGGTGGCTACACCTTC
many,TRBJ2-3,TRBV5-1,.,CASSLTGGVADTQYF,TGCGCCAGCAGCCTTACAGGGGGGGTTGCAGATACGCAGTATTTT